Presented here are 18 T cell receptor beta chains from one specimen sequenced in a study of blood T cells in healthy people across ages. A sample-barcoded 5' primer and a J-beta primer mix were used in a second PCR of roughly 7 to 11 cycles. MiXCR, run by TCRdb on the 5' RACE reads, gives a single entry per CDR3 protein. The repertoire has some 940,000 distinct CDR3 sequences, around 29% of them found once; the top ten carry 10% to 13%. These data were also filed under a second study, of T cells of mothers and their children.

The sample consisted of blood. The receptor set was obtained from a woman aged 40 to 50 in good health.

This clonotype was seen many times. The CDR3 spells CASSFRASYEQYF. CDR3 sequence (DNA): TGTGCCAGCAGTTTCCGGGCCTCCTACGAGCAGTACTTC. J is TRBJ2-7 and V is TRBV28; D is uncertain. In germline, CDR1 is MDHEN, CDR2 SYDVKM. CDR3 length: 13 amino acids. Trimming stripped 3 bases from V and 0 bases from J, with 6 bases between.

V and J are TRBV5-6 and TRBJ1-2, with a tentative D call TRBD1 (6 bases). V lost 1 base, J lost 2 bases, and 24 bases lay in between. The CDR3 loop spans 19 amino acids. Germline V gene data show CDR1 as SGHDT and CDR2 as YYEEEE. The CDR3 DNA is TGTGCCAGCAGCTTGAGCGTCGGTCGGCAGGGGCGAGCGAACTATGGCTACACCTTC. Its translation: CASSLSVGRQGRANYGYTF.

This clonotype was seen a single time. The chain joins TRBV3-1 to TRBJ2-1; D uncertain. This CDR3 is 15 amino acids long. Trimming removed 0 bases at V and 5 bases at J, with 11 bases between. Germline V gives CDR1 LGHDT, CDR2 YNNKEL (reference sequence). The CDR3 spells CASSQDSRLNNEQFF. CDR3 DNA sequence: TGTGCCAGCAGCCAAGACAGCCGCCTGAACAATGAGCAGTTCTTC.

This chain joins TRBV12-3 or TRBV12-4 and TRBJ2-2, with D unclear. V was shortened by 5 bases and J by 6 bases, with 10 bases between the two germline ends. The CDR3 sequence is 13 residues long. The CDR3 spells CASSLYSAGELFF. Here the CDR3 DNA reads TGTGCCAGCAGTCTTTACTCCGCCGGGGAGCTGTTTTTT.

This clonotype was observed at least ten times. The genes are TRBV12-3 or TRBV12-4 and TRBJ1-2; D perhaps matches TRBD1 (5 bases). V shed 8 bases and J shed 8 bases, with 18 bases lying between them. This CDR3 is 13 amino acids long. DNA for the CDR3: TGTGCCAGCTCACCGCAGGGTGCGAGGGGCTACACCTTC. Translation gives CASSPQGARGYTF.

The rearrangement joins TRBV15 to TRBJ2-3; possible D gene TRBD1, 6 bases. Germline assignment: CDR1 LNHNV and CDR2 YYDKDF (reference sequence). V lost 0 bases and J lost 3, with 19 bases in between. There are 18 residues in the CDR3. In nucleotides, the CDR3 is TGTGCCACCAGCAGAGAGACGATGGGGGCTTGGGGGACAGATACGCAGTATTTT. Protein product: CATSRETMGAWGTDTQYF.

The CDR3 coding sequence is TGCGCCAGCCGAAAGGACGGTTACGAGCGGTACTTC. It specifies CASRKDGYERYF. The gene calls are TRBV5-1 and TRBJ2-5; D gene uncertain. Germline loops: CDR1 SGHRS, CDR2 YFSETQ. Between the trimmed V and J ends, which lost 7 bases and 13 bases, there was a span of 20 bases. The CDR3 runs 12 residues.

This clonotype appeared a few times. V and J are TRBV18 and TRBJ2-5; no reliable D call. Trimming removed 4 bases at V and 3 bases at J, with 9 bases between. CDR3 length equals 13 residues. Germline V gene lookup returns CDR1 KGHSH and CDR2 LQKENI. CDR3 sequence reads: CASSQRSEETQYF. In nucleotides, the CDR3 is TGTGCCAGCTCACAACGGAGCGAAGAGACCCAGTACTTC.

The rearrangement links TRBV5-5 to TRBJ1-3; possibly TRBD1 for D (5 bases). Trimming shortened V by 1 base and J by 1 base, and 15 bases separated the two germline ends. Looked up from germline, CDR1 is SGHKS and CDR2 is YYEKEE (reference sequence). The length of the CDR3 is 17 residues. The CDR3: CASSLLDNYRSGNTIYF. CDR3 coding DNA: TGTGCCAGCAGCTTGCTGGACAACTATCGATCTGGAAACACCATATATTTT.

A note on this clonotype: Possible read error: a much larger clone is one base away. The chain combines TRBV29-1 with TRBJ2-3; weak D call: TRBD2 (6 bases). The CDR3 is made up of 13 amino acids. V lost 7 bases, J lost 6 bases, and 17 bases lay in between. Germline CDR1 reads SQVTM; CDR2 reads ANQGSEA. CDR3: CSAGRGMMDTQYF. The CDR3 coding sequence is TGCAGCGCTGGACGGGGGATGATGGATACGCAGTATTTT.

This clonotype was recorded at least ten times. V usage is TRBV7-3 and J usage is TRBJ2-6, with TRBD1 as a possible D gene (5 bases). The CDR3 spans 19 residues. V dropped 5 bases and J dropped 4 bases, with 24 bases sitting between them. CDR1 and CDR2 from the germline V gene are SGHTA and FQGTGA. The DNA of the CDR3 is TGTGCCAGCAGCCCCATAGTGGGGCAGGGCAAGGAGGGGGCCAACGTCCTGACTTTC. It is translated as CASSPIVGQGKEGANVLTF.

This chain uses TRBV6-6 with TRBJ2-3, with 14 bases fitting TRBD2. The V gene end was trimmed by 6 bases and the J gene end by 1 base; junction bases not matched to a gene: 6. In germline, CDR1 is MNHNY, CDR2 SVGAGI (reference sequence). The CDR3 length is 17 residues. CDR3 in amino acids: CASSPKTSGGGTDTQYF. CDR3 bases: TGTGCCAGCAGCCCGAAGACTAGCGGGGGGGGCACAGATACGCAGTATTTT.

This clonotype was seen at least ten times. The rearrangement joins TRBV5-1 to TRBJ2-5; D is ambiguous. The CDR3 is 14 residues long. Looked up from germline, CDR1 is SGHRS and CDR2 is YFSETQ. Trimming removed 0 bases at V and 2 bases at J, with 8 bases between. In nucleotides, the CDR3 is TGCGCCAGCAGCTTGGCCAAAGTTCAAGAGACCCAGTACTTC. Its translation is CASSLAKVQETQYF.

This chain connects TRBV9 to TRBJ2-5; a weak D match, TRBD2 (5 bases). Trimming removed 1 base at V and 5 bases at J, with 15 bases between. The length of the CDR3 is 15 residues. Germline V CDR1 and CDR2: SGDLS, YYNGEE. CDR3 nucleotides: TGTGCCAGCAGCGTATCGGTCGAGCCGGGGGAGACCCAGTACTTC. Its protein is CASSVSVEPGETQYF.

The chain uses TRBV21-1 and TRBJ2-5; the D segment call TRBD1 is taken from the table without a DNA check. TRBV21-1 is described as a pseudogene. CDR3 length equals 13 residues. The CDR3 DNA follows: TGTGCCAGCAGCGAGCAAAGGGACCAGGCCCAGTACTTC. Its protein is CASSEQRDQAQYF.

This clonotype has just a few counts. The chain links TRBV2 to TRBJ2-5; no reliable D call. CDR1 and CDR2 from the germline V gene are SNHLY and FYNNEI. The V gene lost 6 bases and the J gene lost 3 bases, with 17 bases spanning the gap. The CDR3 consists of 15 residues. DNA of the CDR3: TGTGCCAGCAGCGACCCAACCTCTAGGGAAGAGACCCAGTACTTC. Amino acids: CASSDPTSREETQYF.

The chain is built from TRBV6-4 and TRBJ2-1, with 7 positions matching TRBD2. CDR3 length equals 14 residues. Trimming at V came to 6 bases and at J to 4 bases, leaving 6 bases not matched to a gene. Per germline, CDR1 MRHNA and CDR2 SNTAGT. CDR3 in amino acids: CASREGRGYNEQFF. The DNA for the CDR3 is TGTGCCAGCAGGGAAGGGCGGGGGTACAATGAGCAGTTCTTC.

The chain has TRBV5-1 and TRBJ1-2; no clear D gene. V was trimmed by 7 bases and J by 4 bases, leaving 17 bases between them. Germline V gene sequence: CDR1 SGHRS, CDR2 YFSETQ. The CDR3 consists of 14 residues. For the CDR3, the DNA is TGCGCCAGCTCGGAAACGGGGAACTCCTATGGCTACACCTTC. This sequence encodes CASSETGNSYGYTF.